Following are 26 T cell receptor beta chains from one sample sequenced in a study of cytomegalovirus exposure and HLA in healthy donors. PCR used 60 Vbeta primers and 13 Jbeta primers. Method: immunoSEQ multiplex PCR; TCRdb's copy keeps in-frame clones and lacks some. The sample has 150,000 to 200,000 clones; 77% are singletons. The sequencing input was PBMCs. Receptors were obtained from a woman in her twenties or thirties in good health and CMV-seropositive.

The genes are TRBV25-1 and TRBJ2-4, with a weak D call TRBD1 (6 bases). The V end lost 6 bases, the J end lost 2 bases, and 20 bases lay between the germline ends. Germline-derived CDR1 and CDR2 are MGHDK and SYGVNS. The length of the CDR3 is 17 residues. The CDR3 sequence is CASSPNLGDTSKNIQYF. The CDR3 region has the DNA TGTGCCAGCAGCCCCAACCTCGGGGACACCTCCAAAAACATTCAGTACTTC.

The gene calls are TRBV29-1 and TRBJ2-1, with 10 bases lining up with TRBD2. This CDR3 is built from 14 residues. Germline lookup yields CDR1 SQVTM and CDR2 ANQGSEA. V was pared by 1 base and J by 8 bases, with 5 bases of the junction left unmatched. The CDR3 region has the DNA TGCAGCGTTGAAGCTAGCGGGAGTCCCGATGAGCAGTTCTTC. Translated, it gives CSVEASGSPDEQFF.

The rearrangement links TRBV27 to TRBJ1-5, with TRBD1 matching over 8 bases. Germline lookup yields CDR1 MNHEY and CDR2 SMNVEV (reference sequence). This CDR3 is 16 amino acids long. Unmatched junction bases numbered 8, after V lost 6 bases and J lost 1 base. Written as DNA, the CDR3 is TGTGCCAGCAGCTCCGCGGGACAGGTGAGCAATCAGCCCCAGCATTTT. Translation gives CASSSAGQVSNQPQHF.

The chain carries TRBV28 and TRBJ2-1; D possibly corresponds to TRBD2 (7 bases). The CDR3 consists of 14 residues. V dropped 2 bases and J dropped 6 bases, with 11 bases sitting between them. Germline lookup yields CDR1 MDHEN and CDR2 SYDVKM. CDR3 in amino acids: CASSLRGGLNEQFF. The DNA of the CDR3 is TGTGCCAGCAGTTTAAGGGGGGGACTCAATGAGCAGTTCTTC.

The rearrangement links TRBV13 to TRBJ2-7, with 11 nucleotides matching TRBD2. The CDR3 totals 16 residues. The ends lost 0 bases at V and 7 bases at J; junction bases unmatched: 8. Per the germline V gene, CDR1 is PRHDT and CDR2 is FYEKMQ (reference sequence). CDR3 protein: CASSLGLAGGPGEQYF. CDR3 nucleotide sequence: TGTGCCAGCAGCTTAGGGTTAGCGGGAGGGCCGGGGGAGCAGTACTTC.

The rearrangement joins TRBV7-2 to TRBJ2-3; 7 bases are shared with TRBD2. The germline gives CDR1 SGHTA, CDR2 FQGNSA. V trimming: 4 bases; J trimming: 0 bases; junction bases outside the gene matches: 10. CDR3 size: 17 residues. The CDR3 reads CASSSLAAPISTDTQYF. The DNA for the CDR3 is TGTGCCAGCAGCTCCCTAGCGGCACCGATTAGCACAGATACGCAGTATTTT.

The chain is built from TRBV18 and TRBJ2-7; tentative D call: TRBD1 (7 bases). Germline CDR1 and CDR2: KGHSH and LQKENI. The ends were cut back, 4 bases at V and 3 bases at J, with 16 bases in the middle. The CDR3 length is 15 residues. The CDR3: CASSQQGTQIYEQYF. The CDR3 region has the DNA TGTGCCAGCTCACAACAGGGGACTCAAATCTACGAGCAGTACTTC.

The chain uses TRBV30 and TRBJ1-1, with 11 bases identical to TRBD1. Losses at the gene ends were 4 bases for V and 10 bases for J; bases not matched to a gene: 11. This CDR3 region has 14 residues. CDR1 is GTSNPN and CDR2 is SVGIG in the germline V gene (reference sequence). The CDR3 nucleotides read TGTGCCTGGACTCCCGGGACAGGGGGGACTCGAGCTTTCTTT. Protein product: CAWTPGTGGTRAFF.

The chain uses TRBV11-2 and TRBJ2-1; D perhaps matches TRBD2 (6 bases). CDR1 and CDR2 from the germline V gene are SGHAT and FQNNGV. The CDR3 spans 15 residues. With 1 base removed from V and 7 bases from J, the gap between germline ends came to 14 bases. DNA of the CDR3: TGTGCCAGCAGCTTAGTCTTGGCGGGAAGGAATGAGCAGTTCTTC. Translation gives CASSLVLAGRNEQFF.

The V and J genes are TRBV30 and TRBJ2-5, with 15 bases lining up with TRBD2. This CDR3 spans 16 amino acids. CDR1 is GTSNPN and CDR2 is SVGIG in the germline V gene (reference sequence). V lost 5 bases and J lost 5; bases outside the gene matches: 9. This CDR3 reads CAWEPGLAGGGETQYF. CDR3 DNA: TGTGCCTGGGAGCCGGGACTAGCGGGAGGAGGGGAGACCCAGTACTTC.

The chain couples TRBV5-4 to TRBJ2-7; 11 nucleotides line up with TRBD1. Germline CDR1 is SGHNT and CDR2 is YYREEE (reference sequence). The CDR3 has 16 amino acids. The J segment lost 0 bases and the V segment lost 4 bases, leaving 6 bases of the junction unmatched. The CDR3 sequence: CASSLGGQGASYEQYF. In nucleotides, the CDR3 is TGTGCCAGCAGCCTTGGAGGACAGGGGGCCTCCTACGAGCAGTACTTC.

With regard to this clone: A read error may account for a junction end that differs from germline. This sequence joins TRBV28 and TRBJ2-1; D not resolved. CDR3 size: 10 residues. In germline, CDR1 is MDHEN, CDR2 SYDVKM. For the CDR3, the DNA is TGTGCCAGCAGTCGCCAGTACAGAATCTTC. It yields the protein CASSRQYRIF.

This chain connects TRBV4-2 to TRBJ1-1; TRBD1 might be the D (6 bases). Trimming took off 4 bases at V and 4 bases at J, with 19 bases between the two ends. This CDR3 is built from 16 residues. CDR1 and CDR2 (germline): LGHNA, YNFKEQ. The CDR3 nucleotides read TGTGCCAGCAGCCCCGTGGTTGGGGGCGTTGGCACTGAAGCTTTCTTT. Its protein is CASSPVVGGVGTEAFF.

The CDR3 DNA follows: TGTGCCAGCAGCTTAGATGTTCGGCGGAATAGCAATCAGCCCCAGCATTTT. It specifies CASSLDVRRNSNQPQHF. J is TRBJ1-5 and V is TRBV7-2; D not certain. The V end lost 1 base, the J end lost 0 bases, and 13 bases lay between the germline ends. CDR1 and CDR2 from the germline V gene are SGHTA and FQGNSA. This CDR3 contains 17 residues.

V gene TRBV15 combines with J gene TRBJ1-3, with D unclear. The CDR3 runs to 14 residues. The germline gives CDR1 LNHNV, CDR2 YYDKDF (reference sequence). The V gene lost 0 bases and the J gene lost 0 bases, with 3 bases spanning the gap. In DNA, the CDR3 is TGTGCCACCAGCAGAGACAGCTCTGGAAACACCATATATTTT. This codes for CATSRDSSGNTIYF.

The CDR3 here is CSASGGSFDGYTF. The CDR3 region has the DNA TGCAGCGCCAGCGGAGGGTCTTTCGATGGCTACACCTTC. The chain joins TRBV29-1 to TRBJ1-2; D uncertain. With 7 bases removed from V and 6 bases from J, the gap between germline ends came to 18 bases. This CDR3 has 13 residues. Germline CDR1 is SQVTM and CDR2 is ANQGSEA.

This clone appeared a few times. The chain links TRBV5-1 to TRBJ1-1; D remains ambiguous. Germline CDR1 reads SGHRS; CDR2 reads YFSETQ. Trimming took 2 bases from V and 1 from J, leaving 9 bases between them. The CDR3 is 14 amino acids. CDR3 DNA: TGCGCCAGCAGCTTTCGGGTCGCGAACACTGAAGCTTTCTTT. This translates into CASSFRVANTEAFF.

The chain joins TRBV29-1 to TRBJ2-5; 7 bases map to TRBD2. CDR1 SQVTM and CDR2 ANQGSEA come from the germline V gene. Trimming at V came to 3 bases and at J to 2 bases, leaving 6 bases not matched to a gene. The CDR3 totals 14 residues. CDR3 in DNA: TGCAGCGTTGATGCCGGGACTACTCAAGAGACCCAGTACTTC. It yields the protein CSVDAGTTQETQYF.

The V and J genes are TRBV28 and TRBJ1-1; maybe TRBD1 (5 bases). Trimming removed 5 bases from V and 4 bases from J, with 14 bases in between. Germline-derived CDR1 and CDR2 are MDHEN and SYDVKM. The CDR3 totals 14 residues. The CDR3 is CASSPLAGLTEAFF. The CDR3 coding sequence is TGTGCCAGCAGTCCCCTGGCAGGGCTCACTGAAGCTTTCTTT.

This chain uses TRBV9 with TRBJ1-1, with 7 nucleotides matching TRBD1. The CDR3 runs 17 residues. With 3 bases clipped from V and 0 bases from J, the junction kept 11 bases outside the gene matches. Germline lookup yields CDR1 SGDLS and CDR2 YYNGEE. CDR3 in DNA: TGTGCCAGCAGCGGAGGACAGGTTCAGTTGGTGAACACTGAAGCTTTCTTT. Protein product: CASSGGQVQLVNTEAFF. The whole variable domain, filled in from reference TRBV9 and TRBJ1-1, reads DSGVTQTPKHLITATGQRVTLRCSPRSGDLSVYWYQQSLDQGLQFLIQYYNGEERAKGNILERFSAQQFPDLHSELNLSSLELGDSALYFCASSGGQVQLVNTEAFFGQGTRLTVV.

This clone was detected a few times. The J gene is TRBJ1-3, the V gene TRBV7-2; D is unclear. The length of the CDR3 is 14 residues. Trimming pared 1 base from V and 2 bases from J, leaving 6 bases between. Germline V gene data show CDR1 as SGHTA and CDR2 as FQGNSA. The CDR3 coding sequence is TGTGCCAGCAGCTTAGGACAACCTGGAAACACCATATATTTT. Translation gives CASSLGQPGNTIYF.

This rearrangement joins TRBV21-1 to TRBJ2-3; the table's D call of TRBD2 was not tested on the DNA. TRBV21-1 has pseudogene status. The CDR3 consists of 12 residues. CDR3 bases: TGTGCCAGCATCCCTACCACAGATACGCAGTATTTT. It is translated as CASIPTTDTQYF.

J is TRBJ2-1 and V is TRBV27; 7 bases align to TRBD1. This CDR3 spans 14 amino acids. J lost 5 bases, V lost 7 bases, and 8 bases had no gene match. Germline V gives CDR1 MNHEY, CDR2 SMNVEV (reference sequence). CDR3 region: CASTSTGANNEQFF. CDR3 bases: TGTGCCAGCACCTCAACAGGGGCCAACAATGAGCAGTTCTTC.

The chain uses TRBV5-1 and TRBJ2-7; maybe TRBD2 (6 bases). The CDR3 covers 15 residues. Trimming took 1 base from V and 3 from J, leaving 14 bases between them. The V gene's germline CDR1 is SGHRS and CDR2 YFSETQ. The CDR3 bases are TGCGCCAGCAGCTTGTACGGGGGACCCGACTACGAGCAGTACTTC. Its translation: CASSLYGGPDYEQYF.

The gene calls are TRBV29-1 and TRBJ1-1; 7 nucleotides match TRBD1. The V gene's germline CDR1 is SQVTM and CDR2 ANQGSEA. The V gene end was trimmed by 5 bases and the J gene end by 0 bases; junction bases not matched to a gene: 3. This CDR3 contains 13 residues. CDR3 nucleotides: TGCAGCGTTTACGACAGGGTGAACACTGAAGCTTTCTTT. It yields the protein CSVYDRVNTEAFF. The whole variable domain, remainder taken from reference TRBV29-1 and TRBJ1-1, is SAVISQKPSRDICQRGTSLTIQCQVDSQVTMMFWYRQQPGQSLTLIATANQGSEATYESGFVIDKFPISRPNLTFSTLTVSNMSPEDSSIYLCSVYDRVNTEAFFGQGTRLTVV.

CDR3 bases: TGTGCCAGCAGCTTAGATGGCCCAGATACGCAGTATTTT. As protein: CASSLDGPDTQYF. The chain is built from TRBV11-2 and TRBJ2-3; D is unresolved. Trimming stripped 0 bases from V and 4 bases from J, with 5 bases between. CDR1 SGHAT and CDR2 FQNNGV come from the germline V gene. This CDR3 contains 13 residues.